The present entry profiles one TCR beta chain with its context. The antigen remains undetermined. The data stem from a study of neoadjuvant anti-PD-1 for oral cavity cancer. About the research overall: Patients without progression received a fourth nivolumab dose around day 43, then surgical resection on days 50-56.

CDR3 length: 15 amino acids. The trim removed 5 bases at V and 4 bases at J, leaving 7 bases unmatched. CDR1 is SGHTA and CDR2 is FQGNSA in the germline V gene. General study results and limits: Pretreatment Treg/Th17 ratio correlated inversely with post-treatment tumor clonality. Expansion of preexisting intratumoral clones was suggested to aid response.

Sequencing was performed with immunoSEQ multiplex PCR; in TCRdb, only in-frame clones are kept and a portion is missing. The table shows 9,500 to 11,000 clones, with under 65% occurring only once. Sequenced here: tumor tissue, sampled before nivolumab (anti-PD-1) treatment. The gene calls are TRBV7-2 and TRBJ2-2, with 7 bases fitting TRBD1. This clonotype originated in a person aged 35-79 years with oral cavity squamous cell carcinoma. CDR3 bases: TGTGCCAGCAGCCGCGACAGGGTGGCCACCGGGGAGCTGTTTTTT. Amino acid sequence: CASSRDRVATGELFF.